Below are 7 T cell receptor beta chains sequenced from a single sample in a study of early T cells in non-severe SARS-CoV-2 infection. MiXCR was run by TCRdb on the 5' RACE reads, yielding one entry per CDR3 protein. The table shows more than 45,000 distinct CDR3 sequences, with 9.5% to 15% occurring only once. Input material: whole blood. All receptors derive from an adult who was a healthcare worker with PCR-confirmed SARS-CoV-2 infection or an uninfected control (not recorded which).

In its sample, this clonotype was seen a few times. The chain is built from TRBV9 and TRBJ1-2, with 9 bases aligning to TRBD1. The CDR3 runs to 15 residues. V was pared by 4 bases and J by 8 bases, with 12 bases of the junction left unmatched. CDR1 and CDR2 (germline): SGDLS, YYNGEE. CDR3 region: CASSLEGTGLGGYTF. CDR3 coding DNA: TGTGCCAGCAGCCTAGAAGGGACAGGGTTAGGCGGCTACACCTTC.

This clonotype showed up just a few times. The gene calls are TRBV2 and TRBJ2-3; TRBD2 matches 8 bases. This CDR3 region has 15 residues. Germline loops: CDR1 SNHLY, CDR2 FYNNEI. V shed 5 bases, J shed 3 bases, and the junction held 7 bases outside the gene matches. The CDR3 sequence: CASSPSGSGTDTQYF. The DNA for the CDR3 is TGTGCCAGCAGTCCAAGCGGGAGTGGTACAGATACGCAGTATTTT.

This clonotype was picked up a small number of times. The chain joins TRBV5-1 to TRBJ2-7, with TRBD2 matching over 8 bases. The ends lost 2 bases at V and 0 bases at J; junction bases unmatched: 7. Germline-derived CDR1 and CDR2 are SGHRS and YFSETQ. The CDR3 consists of 16 residues. The DNA of the CDR3 is TGCGCCAGCAGCTTTGAACTAGCGGTGCTCTCCTACGAGCAGTACTTC. This gives the protein CASSFELAVLSYEQYF.

This clonotype appeared many times. The chain joins TRBV2 to TRBJ2-3, with TRBD2 identical over 10 bases. Per the germline V gene, CDR1 is SNHLY and CDR2 is FYNNEI. The CDR3 loop spans 18 amino acids. With V trimmed by 5 bases and J by 3 bases, 14 bases remained unmatched. This chain's CDR3 is CASSYTPSTSGLTDTQYF. Here the CDR3 DNA reads TGTGCCAGCAGTTACACCCCTTCGACTAGCGGGTTGACAGATACGCAGTATTTT.

This clonotype was seen a handful of times. V and J are TRBV12-3 or TRBV12-4 and TRBJ2-4; D is unclear. The V gene lost 0 bases and the J gene lost 4 bases, with 7 bases spanning the gap. The length of the CDR3 is 14 residues. The CDR3 region has the DNA TGTGCCAGCAGTTTAGCGGCCAAAAAAAACATTCAGTACTTC. Protein: CASSLAAKKNIQYF.

This clonotype is judged medium-sized. J is TRBJ2-3 and V is TRBV7-3; D uncertain. V was clipped by 4 bases and J by 5 bases, with 10 bases between them. This CDR3 comprises 13 residues. CDR1 is SGHTA, CDR2 FQGTGA, per germline. DNA of the CDR3: TGTGCCAGCAGCTCAATCCCGGGAGATACGCAGTATTTT. Encoded protein: CASSSIPGDTQYF.

This clonotype was counted ten times or more. The chain combines TRBV24-1 with TRBJ2-3; 14 positions agree with TRBD2. With 7 bases clipped from V and 3 bases from J, the junction kept 11 bases outside the gene matches. CDR1 KGHDR and CDR2 SFDVKD come from the germline V gene. The CDR3 is 18 amino acids. CDR3 sequence: CATRGSGTSGGSTDTQYF. CDR3 nucleotide sequence: TGTGCCACCAGGGGCTCCGGGACTAGCGGGGGCAGTACAGATACGCAGTATTTT.